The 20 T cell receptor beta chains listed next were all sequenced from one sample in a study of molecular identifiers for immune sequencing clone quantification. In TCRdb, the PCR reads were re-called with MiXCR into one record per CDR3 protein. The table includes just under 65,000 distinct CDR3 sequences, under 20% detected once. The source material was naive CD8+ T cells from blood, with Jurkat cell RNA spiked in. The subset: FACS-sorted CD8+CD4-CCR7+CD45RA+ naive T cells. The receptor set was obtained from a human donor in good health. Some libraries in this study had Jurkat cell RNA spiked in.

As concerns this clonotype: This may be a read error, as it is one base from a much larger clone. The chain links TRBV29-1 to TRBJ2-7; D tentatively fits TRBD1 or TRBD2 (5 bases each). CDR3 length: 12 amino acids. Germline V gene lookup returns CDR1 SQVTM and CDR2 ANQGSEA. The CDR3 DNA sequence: TGCAGCGGGGGGTTTGACTCCAACGAGCAGTACTTC. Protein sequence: CSGGFDSNEQYF.

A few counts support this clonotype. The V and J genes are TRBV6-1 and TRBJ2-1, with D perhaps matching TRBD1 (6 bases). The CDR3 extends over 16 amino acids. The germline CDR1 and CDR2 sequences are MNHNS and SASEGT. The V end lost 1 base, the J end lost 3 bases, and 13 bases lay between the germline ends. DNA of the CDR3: TGTGCCAGCAGTGAAGGCGACAGGATGATCTACAATGAGCAGTTCTTC. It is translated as CASSEGDRMIYNEQFF.

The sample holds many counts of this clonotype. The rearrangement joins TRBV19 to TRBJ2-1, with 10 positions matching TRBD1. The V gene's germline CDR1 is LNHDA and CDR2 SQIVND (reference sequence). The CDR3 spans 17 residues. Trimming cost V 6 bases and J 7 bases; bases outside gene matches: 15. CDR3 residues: CASSLPDRGQGLNEQFF. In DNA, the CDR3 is TGTGCCAGTAGCCTCCCAGACCGGGGACAGGGGTTGAATGAGCAGTTCTTC.

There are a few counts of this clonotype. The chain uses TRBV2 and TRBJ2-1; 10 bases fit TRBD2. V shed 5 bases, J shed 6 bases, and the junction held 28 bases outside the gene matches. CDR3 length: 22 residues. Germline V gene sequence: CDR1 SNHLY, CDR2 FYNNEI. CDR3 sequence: CASSPLVGLAEHLLSQGNEQFF. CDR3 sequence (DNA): TGTGCCAGCAGTCCACTAGTTGGACTAGCGGAACATCTTCTCTCCCAGGGCAATGAGCAGTTCTTC.

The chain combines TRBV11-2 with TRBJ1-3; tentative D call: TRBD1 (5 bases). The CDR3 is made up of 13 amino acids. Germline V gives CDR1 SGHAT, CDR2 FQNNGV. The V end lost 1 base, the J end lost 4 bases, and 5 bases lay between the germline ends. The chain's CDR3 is CASSLGQGNTIYF. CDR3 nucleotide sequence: TGTGCCAGCAGCTTAGGACAGGGAAACACCATATATTTT.

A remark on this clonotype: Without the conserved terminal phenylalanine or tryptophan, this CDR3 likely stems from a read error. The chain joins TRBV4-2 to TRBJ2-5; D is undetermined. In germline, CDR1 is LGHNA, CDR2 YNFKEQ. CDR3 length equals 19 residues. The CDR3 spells CASGQVDWRPPAGEETQYL. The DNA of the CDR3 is TGTGCCAGCGGCCAAGTAGATTGGCGACCACCCGCTGGGGAAGAGACCCAGTACCTC.

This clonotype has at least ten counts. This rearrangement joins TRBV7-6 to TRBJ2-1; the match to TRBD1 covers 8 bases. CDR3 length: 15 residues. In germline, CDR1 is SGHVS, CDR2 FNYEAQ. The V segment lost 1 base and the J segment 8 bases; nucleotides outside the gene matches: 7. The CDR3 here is CASSLVLTGEDEQFF. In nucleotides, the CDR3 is TGTGCCAGCAGCTTAGTTCTGACAGGGGAGGATGAGCAGTTCTTC. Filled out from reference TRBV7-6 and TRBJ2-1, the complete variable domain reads GAGVSQSPRYKVTKRGQDVALRCDPISGHVSLYWYRQALGQGPEFLTYFNYEAQQDKSGLPNDRFSAERPEGSISTLTIQRTEQRDSAMYRCASSLVLTGEDEQFFGPGTRLTVL.

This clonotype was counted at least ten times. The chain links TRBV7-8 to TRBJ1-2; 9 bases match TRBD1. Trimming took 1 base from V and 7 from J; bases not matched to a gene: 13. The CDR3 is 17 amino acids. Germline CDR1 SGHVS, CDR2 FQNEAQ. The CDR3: CASSLVGAGTGPPGYTF. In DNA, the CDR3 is TGTGCCAGCAGCTTAGTTGGTGCCGGGACAGGGCCGCCTGGCTACACCTTC.

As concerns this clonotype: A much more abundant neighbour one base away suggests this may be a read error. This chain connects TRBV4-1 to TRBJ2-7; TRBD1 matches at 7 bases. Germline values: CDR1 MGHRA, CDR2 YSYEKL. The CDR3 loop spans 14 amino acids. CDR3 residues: CASRNRDSSYGQYF. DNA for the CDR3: TGCGCCAGCCGAAACCGGGACAGCTCCTACGGGCAGTACTTC.

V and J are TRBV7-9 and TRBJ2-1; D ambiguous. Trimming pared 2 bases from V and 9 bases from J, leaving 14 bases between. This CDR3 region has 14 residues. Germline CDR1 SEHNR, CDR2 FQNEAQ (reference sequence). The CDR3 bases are TGTGCCAGCAGCTTAACTGAGGTAACGGGTGAGCAGTTCTTC. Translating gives CASSLTEVTGEQFF. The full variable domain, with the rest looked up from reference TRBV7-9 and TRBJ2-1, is DTGVSQNPRHKITKRGQNVTFRCDPISEHNRLYWYRQTLGQGPEFLTYFQNEAQLEKSRLLSDRFSAERPKGSFSTLEIQRTEQGDSAMYLCASSLTEVTGEQFFGPGTRLTVL.

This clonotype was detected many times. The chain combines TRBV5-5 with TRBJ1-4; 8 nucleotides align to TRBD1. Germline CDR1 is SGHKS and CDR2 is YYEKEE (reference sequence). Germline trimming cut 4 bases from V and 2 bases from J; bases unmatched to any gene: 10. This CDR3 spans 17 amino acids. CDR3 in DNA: TGTGCCAGCAGCCCCATCGGACAGGGATCGACTAATGAAAAACTGTTTTTT. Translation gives CASSPIGQGSTNEKLFF.

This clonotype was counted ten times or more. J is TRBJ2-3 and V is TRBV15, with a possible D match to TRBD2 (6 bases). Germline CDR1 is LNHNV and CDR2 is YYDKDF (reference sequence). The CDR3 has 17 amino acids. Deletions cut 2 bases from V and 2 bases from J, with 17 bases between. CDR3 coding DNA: TGTGCCACCAGCAGAACTACATCGGGAGCTCCCACAGATACGCAGTATTTT. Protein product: CATSRTTSGAPTDTQYF.

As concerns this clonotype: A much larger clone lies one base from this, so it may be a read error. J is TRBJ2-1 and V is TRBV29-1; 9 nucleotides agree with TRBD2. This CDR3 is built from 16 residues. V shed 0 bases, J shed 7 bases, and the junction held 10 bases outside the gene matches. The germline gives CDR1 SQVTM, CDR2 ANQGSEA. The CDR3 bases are TGCAGCGTTGAAGATCTAGGCGGGGGGGCCATGAATGAGCAGTTCTTC. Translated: CSVEDLGGGAMNEQFF.

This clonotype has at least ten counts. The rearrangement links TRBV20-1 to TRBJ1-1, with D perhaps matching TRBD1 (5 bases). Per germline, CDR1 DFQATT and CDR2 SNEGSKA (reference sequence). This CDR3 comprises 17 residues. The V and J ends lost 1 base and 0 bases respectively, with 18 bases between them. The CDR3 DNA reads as TGCAGTGCTAGAGGAGCGGGGCCAGAAGTAATGAACACTGAAGCTTTCTTT. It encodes CSARGAGPEVMNTEAFF.

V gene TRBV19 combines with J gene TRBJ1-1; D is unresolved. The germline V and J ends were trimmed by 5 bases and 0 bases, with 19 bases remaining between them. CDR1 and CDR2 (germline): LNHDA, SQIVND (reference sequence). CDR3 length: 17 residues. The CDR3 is CASSPVEGNLMNTEAFF. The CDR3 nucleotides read TGTGCCAGTAGTCCCGTTGAGGGAAACCTAATGAACACTGAAGCTTTCTTT.

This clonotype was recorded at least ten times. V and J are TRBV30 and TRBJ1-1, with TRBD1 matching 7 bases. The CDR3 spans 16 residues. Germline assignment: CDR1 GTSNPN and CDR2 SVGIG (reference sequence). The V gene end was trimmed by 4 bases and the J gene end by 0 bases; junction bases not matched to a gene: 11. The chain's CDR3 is CAWIDRAFKMNTEAFF. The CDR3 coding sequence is TGTGCCTGGATCGACAGGGCCTTCAAAATGAACACTGAAGCTTTCTTT.

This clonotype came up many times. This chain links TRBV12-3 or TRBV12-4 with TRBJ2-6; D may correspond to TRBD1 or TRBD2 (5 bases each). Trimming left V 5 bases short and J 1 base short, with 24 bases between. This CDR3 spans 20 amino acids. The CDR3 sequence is CASSPEGAGLISSGANVLTF. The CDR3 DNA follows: TGTGCCAGCAGTCCAGAGGGCGCAGGGTTAATCTCATCTGGGGCCAACGTCCTGACTTTC.

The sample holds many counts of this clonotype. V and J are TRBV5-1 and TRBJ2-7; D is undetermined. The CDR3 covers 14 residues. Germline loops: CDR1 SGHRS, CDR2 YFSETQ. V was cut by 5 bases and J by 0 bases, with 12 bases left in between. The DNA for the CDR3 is TGCGCCAGCAGGTCCACTCAAAGCTCCTACGAGCAGTACTTC. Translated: CASRSTQSSYEQYF.

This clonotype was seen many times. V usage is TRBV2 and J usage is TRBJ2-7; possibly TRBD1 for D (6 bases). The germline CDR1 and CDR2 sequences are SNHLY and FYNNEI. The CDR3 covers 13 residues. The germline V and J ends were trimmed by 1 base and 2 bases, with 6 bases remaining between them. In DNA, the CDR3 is TGTGCCAGCAGTGAAGGGACAGCCTACGAGCAGTACTTC. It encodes CASSEGTAYEQYF.

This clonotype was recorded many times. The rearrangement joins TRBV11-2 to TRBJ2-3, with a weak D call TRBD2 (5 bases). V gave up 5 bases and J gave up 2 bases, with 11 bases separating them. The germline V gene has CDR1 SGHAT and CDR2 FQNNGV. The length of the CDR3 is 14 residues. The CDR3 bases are TGTGCCAGCAGCCCTATTGACTACACAGATACGCAGTATTTT. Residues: CASSPIDYTDTQYF.